Listed below are T cell receptor beta chains from one sample, sequenced in a study of Graves' ophthalmopathy and Graves' hyperthyroidism. TCRdb used MiXCR to reprocess the multiplex PCR reads, holding one entry per CDR3 protein. In the table there are 220,000 or so distinct CDR3 sequences, roughly a fifth of which are singletons. The sample was peripheral blood. The receptors here all came from a woman aged 45-65 years with Graves' ophthalmopathy. Both conserved end residues are part of each CDR3. Each record gives: D gene, V gene, J gene, clone size, CDR3 protein, CDR3 DNA. The D gene is left open where the match is weak. Size is omitted from some rows. Given values are once, few, many or a class for expanded clones.

>NA|TRBV20-1|TRBJ2-5|many
CSARIPTLQETQYF
TGCAGTGCCCGAATCCCGACTTTACAAGAGACCCAGTACTTC
>NA|TRBV28|TRBJ2-7|many
CASSLPGTEQYF
TGTGCCAGCAGTCTTCCCGGGACAGAGCAGTACTTC
>TRBD1|TRBV11-1|TRBJ2-7|many
CASSPLRGTGSYEQYF
TGTGCCAGCAGCCCCCTAAGGGGGACAGGTTCCTACGAGCAGTACTTC
>NA|TRBV11-2|TRBJ2-5|many
CASSFGGIGETQYF
TGTGCCAGCAGCTTTGGGGGGATTGGCGAGACCCAGTACTTC
>NA|TRBV7-3|TRBJ2-7|few
CASSLMSGPLSYEQYF
TGTGCCAGCAGCTTAATGAGCGGACCACTCTCCTACGAGCAGTACTTC
>TRBD2|TRBV6-1|TRBJ2-7|many
CASKSSGRAYEQYF
TGTGCCAGCAAGTCTAGCGGGAGGGCGTACGAGCAGTACTTC
>TRBD1|TRBV19|TRBJ2-7|many
CASSIEPGQGAYEQYF
TGTGCCAGTAGTATAGAACCCGGACAGGGGGCCTACGAGCAGTACTTC
>NA|TRBV5-1|TRBJ2-1|many
CASSFFGRSYNEQFF
TGCGCCAGCAGCTTTTTCGGGAGATCCTACAATGAGCAGTTCTTC
>NA|TRBV27|TRBJ2-5|many
CASSLGQGATSGGFETQYF
TGTGCCAGCAGTCTCGGACAGGGGGCTACTAGCGGGGGGTTTGAGACCCAGTACTTC
>NA|TRBV12-3/TRBV12-4|TRBJ1-2|NA
CASSPQTGLVGYTF
TGTGCCAGCAGCCCGCAGACAGGCCTCGTTGGCTACACCTTC
>TRBD2|TRBV28|TRBJ2-7|many
CASTLAGGSYEQYF
TGTGCCAGCACCCTGGCGGGGGGGTCCTACGAGCAGTACTTC
>NA|TRBV30|TRBJ1-3|NA
CAWSPQEVRYGPSGNTIYF
TGTGCCTGGAGTCCTCAGGAGGTCCGATATGGTCCCTCTGGAAACACCATATATTTT
>NA|TRBV6-1|TRBJ1-3|many
CASLSGFGNTIYF
TGTGCCAGCCTCTCCGGGTTTGGAAACACCATATATTTT
>TRBD2|TRBV4-2|TRBJ2-5|few
CASSQGPAGGPETQYF
TGTGCCAGCAGCCAAGGCCCCGCGGGAGGGCCGGAGACCCAGTACTTC
>TRBD2|TRBV6-1|TRBJ2-7|many
CASSGTSRGGEQYF
TGTGCCAGCAGTGGGACTAGTAGAGGAGGCGAGCAGTACTTC
>NA|TRBV6-5|TRBJ1-5|many
CASSHRGGREGGQPQHF
TGTGCCAGCAGCCATAGGGGAGGCAGGGAGGGCGGTCAGCCCCAGCATTTT
>TRBD2|TRBV28|TRBJ2-5|NA
CASSRSAGEETQYF
TGTGCCAGCAGCCGGAGCGCGGGGGAAGAGACCCAGTACTTC
>NA|TRBV5-1|TRBJ2-7|many
CASSLTRYAYEQYF
TGCGCCAGCAGCTTGACTAGGTATGCCTACGAGCAGTACTTC
>NA|TRBV19|TRBJ1-5|many
CASNGLRTADNQPQHF
TGTGCCAGTAACGGCCTCCGCACAGCTGACAATCAGCCCCAGCATTTT
>NA|TRBV27|TRBJ1-5|many
CASRHVGSNQPQHF
TGTGCCAGCCGTCACGTCGGTAGCAATCAGCCCCAGCATTTT
>NA|TRBV6-2/TRBV6-3|TRBJ1-1|many
CASSYSGRDTEAFF
TGTGCCAGCAGTTACTCAGGGAGGGACACTGAAGCTTTCTTT
>NA|TRBV29-1|TRBJ1-2|many
CSVRTDSYGYTF
TGCAGCGTCCGGACAGATTCATATGGCTACACCTTC
>NA|TRBV13|TRBJ1-1|many
CASSLGWDTEAFF
TGTGCCAGCAGCTTAGGGTGGGACACTGAAGCTTTCTTT
>NA|TRBV20-1|TRBJ1-6|few
CSAREGSSYNSPLHF
TGCAGTGCTAGAGAGGGGAGCTCCTATAATTCACCCCTCCACTTT
>TRBD1|TRBV6-1|TRBJ1-5|many
CASSVGQGGIGNQPQHF
TGTGCCAGCAGTGTAGGACAGGGGGGTATTGGCAATCAGCCCCAGCATTTT
>NA|TRBV20-1|TRBJ2-5|many
CSSRGPQETQYF
TGCAGTTCCCGGGGACCCCAAGAGACCCAGTACTTC
>NA|TRBV4-1|TRBJ1-5|many
CASSHVGVRLDQPQHF
TGCGCCAGCAGTCATGTAGGAGTTCGCTTAGATCAGCCCCAGCATTTT
>NA|TRBV29-1|TRBJ1-2|NA
CSVGQVTSNYGYTF
TGCAGCGTTGGACAGGTAACCTCTAACTATGGCTACACCTTC
>TRBD1|TRBV6-2/TRBV6-3|TRBJ1-5|NA
CASSLMDRGGGNQPQHF
TGTGCCAGCAGTCTCATGGACAGGGGTGGAGGAAATCAGCCCCAGCATTTT
>NA|TRBV7-2|TRBJ1-2|few
CASSLTETYGYTF
TGTGCCAGCAGCCTGACGGAGACCTATGGCTACACCTTC
>TRBD2|TRBV18|TRBJ2-7|many
CASSSRLAGTYEQYF
TGTGCCAGCTCATCCAGACTAGCAGGAACCTACGAGCAGTACTTC
>NA|TRBV7-9|TRBJ2-5|many
CASRINSGETQYF
TGTGCCAGCAGGATAAATTCGGGGGAGACCCAGTACTTC
>NA|TRBV2|TRBJ2-7|many
CASSERTLSYEQYF
TGTGCCAGCAGTGAAAGGACGCTCTCCTACGAGCAGTACTTC
>NA|TRBV11-2|TRBJ1-3|NA
CASSFEGGGYPGNTIYF
TGTGCCAGCAGCTTCGAGGGCGGGGGGTACCCTGGAAACACCATATATTTT
>TRBD1|TRBV29-1|TRBJ2-7|many
CSVGTGAPEQYF
TGCAGCGTTGGTACAGGGGCCCCAGAGCAGTACTTC
>TRBD1|TRBV6-5|TRBJ1-6|NA
CASSYGTGNSPLHF
TGTGCCAGCAGTTACGGGACAGGGAATTCACCCCTCCACTTT
>TRBD1|TRBV27|TRBJ2-7|many
CASSLRTGSNEQYF
TGTGCCAGCAGTCTCCGGACAGGGTCTAACGAGCAGTACTTC